This TCR beta chain was retrieved from a study of cytomegalovirus exposure and HLA in healthy donors. Broader study findings: Cytomegalovirus-associated TCR beta chains were listed, numbering roughly 150. The study assumed roughly uniform donor sequencing depth for presence/absence analyses.

This CDR3 region has 13 residues. Between the trimmed V and J ends, which lost 3 bases and 3 bases, there was a span of 6 bases. The V gene's germline CDR1 is MNHEY and CDR2 SMNVEV (reference sequence). The PCR was carried out with 60 Vbeta primers and 13 Jbeta primers. The protocol was immunoSEQ multiplex PCR, while the TCRdb copy is restricted to in-frame clones and leaves out a portion. This sample's table has 63,000 or so clones. In regard to this clone: What it binds is unknown.

The sample consisted of PBMCs. The TCR originated in a boy aged 5 to 17 in good health and CMV-seronegative. V and J are TRBV27 and TRBJ1-5; no clear D. CDR3 in amino acids: CASSFDNNQPQHF. CDR3 DNA sequence: TGTGCCAGCAGTTTTGACAACAATCAGCCCCAGCATTTT.